The rows below give T cell receptor beta chains drawn from one sample of a study of T-cell memory formation after mild COVID-19. TCRdb re-analysed the 5' RACE reads in MiXCR, keeping a single row per CDR3 protein. The sample has roughly 410,000 distinct CDR3 sequences, approximately 24% seen once. Sequencing was performed on PBMCs or a T cell subset sorted from them (not recorded which). These receptors all come from an adult woman who had mild COVID-19 (a few samples of this study predate the infection). Cell type and time point are not known. Both conserved end residues are part of each CDR3. D genes are given only for firm matches. Only part of the rows carry a size: once, few, many, or a class if the clone is expanded.

-	-	13	TRBV7-6	TRBJ1-1	TGTGCCAGCAGCTCGGTCCATTGGGCTGAAGCTTTCTTT	CASSSVHWAEAFF
many	TRBD2	13	TRBV5-5	TRBJ2-2	TGTGCCAGCAGCTTCCGGGGGGCCGGGGAGCTGTTTTTT	CASSFRGAGELFF
few	TRBD2	16	TRBV27	TRBJ2-3	TGTGCCAGCTATTCCCTAGCGGGAGGGCTTTGGGATACGCAGTATTTT	CASYSLAGGLWDTQYF
-	TRBD1	11	TRBV29-1	TRBJ1-5	TGCAGCGTGGACAGGGAAAAGCCCCAGCATTTT	CSVDREKPQHF
many	-	16	TRBV6-1	TRBJ2-2	TGTGCCAGCAGTGAAGCTGGAGGATTCGAGACCGGGGAGCTGTTTTTT	CASSEAGGFETGELFF
few	TRBD2	18	TRBV7-2	TRBJ2-3	TGTGCCAGCAGCCAGGCAGCCCGGACTAGCGGGAGGAGAGATACGCAGTATTTT	CASSQAARTSGRRDTQYF
-	-	12	TRBV29-1	TRBJ1-2	TGCAGCGTTGAAGCGGCGGATTATGGCTACACCTTC	CSVEAADYGYTF
-	-	13	TRBV12-3/TRBV12-4	TRBJ2-3	TGTGCCAGCAGCACTGGAGAAACAGATACGCAGTATTTT	CASSTGETDTQYF
few	-	14	TRBV3-1	TRBJ2-5	TGTGCCAGCAGCCTCACCGGGACATCGGAGACCCAGTACTTC	CASSLTGTSETQYF
few	-	13	TRBV29-1	TRBJ2-1	TGCAGCGTTGTTGCGGGGACCTACAATGAGCAGTTCTTC	CSVVAGTYNEQFF
-	-	15	TRBV7-8	TRBJ1-4	TGTGCCAGCAGCCCGGATACAGCAAAAAATGAAAAACTGTTTTTT	CASSPDTAKNEKLFF
few	-	15	TRBV5-1	TRBJ2-1	TGCGCCAGCAGCTTCGAGGACTACTTCGTGGGTGAGCAGTTCTTC	CASSFEDYFVGEQFF
-	TRBD1	15	TRBV7-6	TRBJ1-1	TGTGCCAGCAGCTTAGGGACAGGGTTTAACACTGAAGCTTTCTTT	CASSLGTGFNTEAFF
-	-	13	TRBV4-3	TRBJ1-1	TGCGCCAGCAGCTCTCTTAAGAACACTGAAGCTTTCTTT	CASSSLKNTEAFF
-	TRBD1	14	TRBV7-6	TRBJ2-7	TGTGCCAGCAGCTTACAGGGACAGGGAGACGAGCAGTACTTC	CASSLQGQGDEQYF
-	-	17	TRBV5-4	TRBJ1-4	TGTGCCAGCAGCTTGGCCCCTCCATCGGGGAAGAATGAAAAACTGTTTTTT	CASSLAPPSGKNEKLFF
few	-	14	TRBV19	TRBJ2-4	TGTGCCAGTAGTCCCCGGGAGCGGATGAACATTCAGTACTTC	CASSPRERMNIQYF
-	-	17	TRBV5-1	TRBJ1-1	TGCGCCAGCAGCTTTGGCCAGCTGGGGGGGCTGAACACTGAAGCTTTCTTT	CASSFGQLGGLNTEAFF
-	TRBD2	16	TRBV7-3	TRBJ2-2	TGTGCCAGCAGCTTATTTCCTAGCGGGAGCACCGGGGAGCTGTTTTTT	CASSLFPSGSTGELFF
once	-	14	TRBV14	TRBJ2-7	TGTGCCAGCAGCGGACCGCGGATTGATCGCGAGCAGTACTTC	CASSGPRIDREQYF
-	-	15	TRBV5-1	TRBJ2-5	TGCGCCAGCAGCCCACGGTCAGGGTCTCAAGAGACCCAGTACTTC	CASSPRSGSQETQYF
-	-	15	TRBV20-1	TRBJ2-4	TGCAGTGCCACGGGGGACCCGAGGGCCAAAAACATTCAGTACTTC	CSATGDPRAKNIQYF
many	-	15	TRBV3-1	TRBJ1-2	TGTGCCAGCAGCCATGGGGACACCCGTAACTATGGCTACACCTTC	CASSHGDTRNYGYTF
few	TRBD1	16	TRBV4-2	TRBJ2-1	TGTGCCAGCAGCCAAGGGGGGGACAGGGTTTGGGGTGAGCAGTTCTTC	CASSQGGDRVWGEQFF
few	-	14	TRBV5-1	TRBJ2-5	TGCGCCAGCAAAGAAATGAGGGGAGGAGAGACCCAGTACTTC	CASKEMRGGETQYF
-	TRBD1	16	TRBV4-1	TRBJ1-5	TGCGCCAGCAGCCCGCAGACAGGGGTCCTCAATCAGCCCCAGCATTTT	CASSPQTGVLNQPQHF
few	-	15	TRBV7-6	TRBJ2-1	TGTGCCAGCAGCTTCAGGGCCAGCTCCTACAATGAGCAGTTCTTC	CASSFRASSYNEQFF
-	TRBD2	19	TRBV7-3	TRBJ2-1	TGTGCCAGCAGCTTAATTCTGGGACTAGCGGGAGAAAATAACAATGAGCAGTTCTTC	CASSLILGLAGENNNEQFF
-	-	12	TRBV11-2	TRBJ1-1	TGTGCCAGCAGCTTAGGCGCAGTTGAAGCTTTCTTT	CASSLGAVEAFF
-	-	14	TRBV9	TRBJ2-1	TGTGCCAGCAGCGTTGCGACAGGTAACAATGAGCAGTTCTTC	CASSVATGNNEQFF
-	TRBD1	13	TRBV20-1	TRBJ1-5	TGCAGTGCAAAGGGACAGGGCACTCAGCCCCAGCATTTT	CSAKGQGTQPQHF
-	-	16	TRBV6-4	TRBJ2-6	TGTGCCAACCCCGGGACGGACCCTTCTGGGGCCAACGTCCTGACTTTC	CANPGTDPSGANVLTF
few	-	13	TRBV7-9	TRBJ2-7	TGTGCCAGCAGCTGGCAGAGTTCCTACGAGCAGTACTTC	CASSWQSSYEQYF
-	TRBD2	15	TRBV20-1	TRBJ2-1	TGCAGTGCTAGAGAAACTAGCGGGGGGGCCAAGGAGCAGTTCTTC	CSARETSGGAKEQFF
-	-	16	TRBV5-1	TRBJ1-4	TGCGCCAGCAGCTTGGGTGACGGTGCAACTAATGAAAAACTGTTTTTT	CASSLGDGATNEKLFF
few	TRBD1	14	TRBV5-6	TRBJ2-1	TGTGCCAGCAGCAGCAGGGACAGGGGGAATGAGCAGTTCTTC	CASSSRDRGNEQFF
few	TRBD2	16	TRBV5-4	TRBJ2-5	TGTGCCAGCAGCTTGCCCGGACTAGCGGGATTAGAGACCCAGTACTTC	CASSLPGLAGLETQYF
-	-	14	TRBV9	TRBJ2-1	TGTGCCAGCAGCGTACACGGGGGTTACAATGAGCAGTTCTTC	CASSVHGGYNEQFF
-	TRBD2	17	TRBV5-6	TRBJ2-5	TGTGCCAGCAGCCACGCTCCGACTAGCGGAGAAGGGAAGACCCAGTACTTC	CASSHAPTSGEGKTQYF
-	TRBD1	14	TRBV7-2	TRBJ1-4	TGTGCCAGCAGCTTCCAGGGGGGGAATGAAAAACTGTTTTTT	CASSFQGGNEKLFF
many	TRBD1	15	TRBV5-1	TRBJ2-5	TGCGCCAGCAGCTGGCGGGACAGGGTCGACAAGACCCAGTACTTC	CASSWRDRVDKTQYF